Presented here are 20 T cell receptor beta chains from one specimen sequenced in a study of blood T cell repertoires in COVID-19. Only in-frame clones appear in the TCRdb table, and some are missing; sequencing was by immunoSEQ multiplex PCR. This sample has about 110,000 clones; less than 80% occur once, and the top ten carry 5% to 7.5%. The source material was peripheral blood. These receptor sequences come from a man at least 80 years old with COVID-19, enrolled during active disease.

The gene calls are TRBV19 and TRBJ2-1, with 9 bases lining up with TRBD2. From germline, CDR1 is LNHDA and CDR2 SQIVND (reference sequence). This CDR3 region has 17 residues. V lost 1 base, J lost 4 bases, and 8 bases stayed unmatched. The CDR3 DNA follows: TGTGCCAGTAGTATAGTCAGGGGTGCGGGAGGGTACAATGAGCAGTTCTTC. Protein: CASSIVRGAGGYNEQFF.

The chain carries TRBV9 and TRBJ2-1; D may be TRBD2 (5 bases). V lost 4 bases and J 7 bases, leaving 9 bases between the germline ends. The CDR3 is 12 residues long. CDR1 is SGDLS and CDR2 is YYNGEE in the germline V gene. The CDR3 region is CASSLLGNEQFF. The CDR3 DNA reads TGTGCCAGCAGCCTACTAGGTAATGAGCAGTTCTTC.

This clone was picked up a small number of times. This chain uses TRBV3-1 (or the pseudogene TRBV3-2) with TRBJ2-7, with D tentatively TRBD2 (6 bases). This CDR3 has 15 residues. Germline V gene data show CDR1 as LGHDT and CDR2 as YNNKEL (reference sequence). V lost 2 bases and J 4 bases, leaving 15 bases between the germline ends. Here the CDR3 DNA reads TGTGCCAGCAGCCAATTTCCGGGAGTAGGTTACGAGCAGTACTTC. This gives the protein CASSQFPGVGYEQYF.

Remarks on this clone: An end of the junction differs from the germline gene, which may be a read error. CDR3 coding DNA: TGTGCTAGCAGCTTAGGCAGCCCCACTAGCGCCAATACGCAGTATTTT. Encoded protein: CASSLGSPTSANTQYF. The chain combines TRBV7-7 with TRBJ2-3, with TRBD2 matching 7 bases. Germline CDR1 is SSHAT and CDR2 is FNYEAQ (reference sequence). This CDR3 contains 16 residues.

The gene calls are TRBV3-1 (or the pseudogene TRBV3-2) and TRBJ2-1; D may be TRBD2 (5 bases). This CDR3 comprises 14 residues. Trimming left V 4 bases short and J 4 bases short, with 11 bases between. Germline CDR1 reads LGHDT; CDR2 reads YNNKEL (reference sequence). The CDR3 is CASSLALNYNEQFF. As DNA, the CDR3 is TGTGCCAGCAGCCTAGCGCTAAATTACAATGAGCAGTTCTTC.

The chain joins TRBV18 to TRBJ1-1, with 10 nucleotides matching TRBD1. The V gene end was trimmed by 2 bases and the J gene end by 3 bases; junction bases not matched to a gene: 6. This CDR3 region has 16 residues. Germline V gene data show CDR1 as KGHSH and CDR2 as LQKENI. The chain's CDR3 is CASSPRTGGTHTEAFF. In DNA form, the CDR3 reads TGTGCCAGCTCACCAAGGACAGGGGGAACGCACACTGAAGCTTTCTTT.

This clone was recorded a few times. The V and J genes are TRBV5-5 and TRBJ1-4; D remains unclear. The CDR3 totals 15 residues. The germline CDR1 and CDR2 sequences are SGHKS and YYEKEE (reference sequence). Between the trimmed V and J ends, which lost 1 base and 8 bases, there was a span of 15 bases. The CDR3 is CASSLRPAGFEKLFF. The CDR3 region has the DNA TGTGCCAGCAGCTTGAGGCCGGCGGGTTTCGAAAAACTGTTTTTT.

The V gene is TRBV19, the J gene TRBJ1-5; tentatively, D is TRBD1 (6 bases). Germline-derived CDR1 and CDR2 are LNHDA and SQIVND (reference sequence). The CDR3 loop spans 17 amino acids. The ends were cut back, 7 bases at V and 4 bases at J, with 23 bases in the middle. This CDR3 reads CASMGIQGSSANQPQHF. CDR3 DNA: TGTGCCAGTATGGGAATACAGGGCTCCTCGGCAAATCAGCCCCAGCATTTT.

The chain links TRBV7-3 to TRBJ2-7; TRBD1 might be the D (6 bases). The V gene's germline CDR1 is SGHTA and CDR2 FQGTGA. V was pared by 1 base and J by 2 bases, with 12 bases between. This CDR3 region has 15 residues. In DNA, the CDR3 is TGTGCCAGCAGCTTAATTATGGGACAAGCCTACGAGCAGTACTTC. Protein product: CASSLIMGQAYEQYF.

This clone was detected a few times. V usage is TRBV12-5 and J usage is TRBJ2-7, with D maybe TRBD2 (5 bases). Germline lookup yields CDR1 LGHNT and CDR2 FRNRAP. This CDR3 has 14 residues. Deletions cut 2 bases from V and 2 bases from J, with 10 bases between. CDR3 DNA sequence: TGTGCTAGTGGTTTGAGGGAGACACCCTACGAGCAGTACTTC. This translates into CASGLRETPYEQYF.

The chain has TRBV6-1 and TRBJ1-5, with D perhaps matching TRBD1 (5 bases). The germline V and J ends were trimmed by 7 bases and 3 bases, with 22 bases remaining between them. CDR3 size: 17 residues. Germline CDR1 is MNHNS and CDR2 is SASEGT. The CDR3 DNA follows: TGTGCCAGCACTGAGAGGGGAGGGGAAGTCGACAATCAGCCCCAGCATTTT. It specifies CASTERGGEVDNQPQHF.

The V call is TRBV2, the J call TRBJ2-1; 7 bases match TRBD1. J was trimmed by 8 bases and V by 4 bases; bases with no gene match: 8. The CDR3 extends over 14 amino acids. In germline, CDR1 is SNHLY, CDR2 FYNNEI. CDR3 DNA sequence: TGTGCCAGCAGTGGTCTAAGAGGGGGCTATGAGCAGTTCTTC. Amino acid sequence: CASSGLRGGYEQFF.

The chain carries TRBV5-1 and TRBJ2-1; D is perhaps TRBD2 (6 bases). V was clipped by 0 bases and J by 7 bases, with 11 bases between them. The CDR3 is 14 residues long. Germline V gives CDR1 SGHRS, CDR2 YFSETQ. The CDR3 loop reads CASSLVTSANEQFF. DNA for the CDR3: TGCGCCAGCAGCTTGGTGACTAGTGCAAATGAGCAGTTCTTC.

The gene calls are TRBV10-3 and TRBJ1-2, with 9 positions matching TRBD1. J gave up 4 bases and V 7 bases, and 1 base lay outside the gene matches. Germline V gene data show CDR1 as ENHRY and CDR2 as SYGVKD. This CDR3 is built from 12 residues. CDR3 sequence: CAITGQGYGYTF. CDR3 DNA sequence: TGTGCCATCACGGGACAGGGCTATGGCTACACCTTC.

The sample holds a few counts of this clone. The gene calls are TRBV2 and TRBJ1-6; possible D gene TRBD1, 5 bases. The germline V and J ends were trimmed by 6 bases and 5 bases, with 14 bases remaining between them. This CDR3 has 15 residues. CDR1 is SNHLY, CDR2 FYNNEI, per germline. CDR3 sequence (DNA): TGTGCCAGCAGGATGGGGCCAGAAGATAATTCACCCCTCCACTTT. This encodes CASRMGPEDNSPLHF.

The chain combines TRBV18 with TRBJ2-7, with 9 bases aligning to TRBD2. The CDR3 covers 18 residues. CDR1 and CDR2 from the germline V gene are KGHSH and LQKENI. V shed 4 bases and J 3 bases; nucleotides not matched to a gene: 16. The chain's CDR3 is CASSQGLAGDIPLYEQYF. The CDR3 DNA reads as TGTGCCAGCTCACAAGGATTAGCGGGAGATATCCCCCTCTACGAGCAGTACTTC.

This chain joins TRBV28 and TRBJ2-5; D remains ambiguous. CDR3 length: 12 amino acids. Germline V lookup: CDR1 MDHEN, CDR2 SYDVKM. V gave up 2 bases and J gave up 5 bases, with 6 bases separating them. The CDR3 DNA follows: TGTGCCAGCAGTTTACTTCGGGAGACCCAGTACTTC. Residues: CASSLLRETQYF.

The chain uses TRBV27 and TRBJ2-2, with D unresolved. Germline values: CDR1 MNHEY, CDR2 SMNVEV (reference sequence). The CDR3 has 14 residues. Between the trimmed V and J ends, which lost 3 bases and 2 bases, there was a span of 7 bases. This chain's CDR3 is CASSFYSNTGELFF. The CDR3 coding sequence is TGTGCCAGCAGTTTTTACTCCAACACCGGGGAGCTGTTTTTT.

The rearrangement joins TRBV15 to TRBJ2-2, with D perhaps TRBD1 (6 bases). CDR3 length: 16 residues. Germline V gene data show CDR1 as LNHNV and CDR2 as YYDKDF (reference sequence). V lost 3 bases to trimming and J lost 2 bases, with 13 bases between them. CDR3 sequence: CATSRPGHFNTGELFF. In DNA form, the CDR3 reads TGTGCCACCAGCAGGCCGGGACACTTTAACACCGGGGAGCTGTTTTTT.

J is TRBJ2-5 and V is TRBV21-1; the table's D call TRBD2 went unverified against the DNA. TRBV21-1 is listed as a pseudogene. The length of the CDR3 is 14 residues. The CDR3, as DNA: TGTGCCAGCAGCAGGAGGCCCACCGGAGAGACCCAGTACTTC. It yields the protein CASSRRPTGETQYF.